Below, 23 T cell receptor beta chains from the same sample are listed, as sequenced in a study of blood T cell repertoires in COVID-19 (dated by TCRdb to the early 2020s). Libraries came from the immunoSEQ multiplex PCR assay. This is the immuneACCESS table as TCRdb keeps it, with only in-frame sequences that have V and J called. A part of the clones is gone; compared with another copy, unresolved V genes explain less than half, and the rest is unexplained. The sample table shows about 190,000 clones, and over 75% are seen once. The ten largest clones add up to approximately 13% of the sample. The sample consisted of peripheral blood. These receptors were taken from a man aged 45-60 years who had recovered from COVID-19.

The chain is built from TRBV4-2 and TRBJ1-5; 10 positions match TRBD1. The trim removed 4 bases at V and 4 bases at J, leaving 7 bases unmatched. Germline loops: CDR1 LGHNA, CDR2 YNFKEQ. The length of the CDR3 is 16 residues. The CDR3 sequence is CASSPTGTGVNQPQHF. The CDR3 region has the DNA TGTGCCAGCAGCCCCACCGGGACAGGGGTGAATCAGCCCCAGCATTTT.

The rearrangement uses TRBV7-9 and TRBJ2-1; D is ambiguous. The V end was cut by 4 bases, the J end by 10 bases, with 11 bases between. Per the germline V gene, CDR1 is SEHNR and CDR2 is FQNEAQ (reference sequence). CDR3 length: 12 residues. The CDR3 is CASSSTTLEQFF. The CDR3 DNA sequence: TGTGCCAGCAGCTCGACAACCCTGGAGCAGTTCTTC.

This chain joins TRBV20-1 and TRBJ2-7; 10 nucleotides agree with TRBD2. Unmatched junction bases numbered 7, after V lost 3 bases and J lost 2 bases. The length of the CDR3 is 15 residues. CDR1 is DFQATT and CDR2 is SNEGSKA in the germline V gene (reference sequence). This CDR3 reads CSASSGTSATYEQYF. The CDR3 nucleotides read TGCAGTGCTAGTTCGGGGACTAGCGCTACCTACGAGCAGTACTTC.

This chain links TRBV6-5 with TRBJ2-7; D gene ambiguous. CDR3 length: 12 residues. The V end was cut by 2 bases, the J end by 6 bases, with 8 bases between. The V gene's germline CDR1 is MNHEY and CDR2 SVGAGI. The CDR3 spells CASSYNGREQYF. DNA of the CDR3: TGTGCCAGCAGTTACAATGGGCGCGAGCAGTACTTC.

This chain links TRBV18 with TRBJ2-7; TRBD1 is a possible D gene (8 bases). Trimming cost V 3 bases and J 7 bases, with 28 bases left between them. Germline V gene lookup returns CDR1 KGHSH and CDR2 LQKENI. CDR3 size: 18 residues. The CDR3 coding sequence is TGTGCCAGCTCACCCACAGGGGGATTGGGACTATCCGCCTTGGAGCAGTACTTC. Translation gives CASSPTGGLGLSALEQYF.

V usage is TRBV7-2 and J usage is TRBJ2-7, with a tentative D call TRBD1 (5 bases). Germline V CDR1 and CDR2: SGHTA, FQGNSA. The CDR3 spans 13 residues. The V gene lost 6 bases and the J gene lost 6 bases, with 15 bases spanning the gap. The DNA for the CDR3 is TGTGCCAGCAGACTTATGCAGGGCTCCGAGCAGTACTTC. It specifies CASRLMQGSEQYF.

The chain couples TRBV9 to TRBJ2-6; weak D call: TRBD2 (5 bases). V shed 1 base and J shed 5 bases, with 19 bases lying between them. CDR3 size: 18 residues. In germline, CDR1 is SGDLS, CDR2 YYNGEE. The CDR3 DNA sequence: TGTGCCAGCAGCGTAACCCTTTTGTCTAGCTCGAGGGCCAACGTCCTGACTTTC. It is translated as CASSVTLLSSSRANVLTF. The whole variable domain, filled in from reference TRBV9 and TRBJ2-6, reads DSGVTQTPKHLITATGQRVTLRCSPRSGDLSVYWYQQSLDQGLQFLIQYYNGEERAKGNILERFSAQQFPDLHSELNLSSLELGDSALYFCASSVTLLSSSRANVLTFGAGSRLTVL.

V is TRBV2 and J is TRBJ2-1; 12 bases fit TRBD2. Germline V lookup: CDR1 SNHLY, CDR2 FYNNEI. V shed 9 bases, J shed 6 bases, and the junction held 9 bases outside the gene matches. The CDR3 consists of 15 residues. This CDR3 is CASVAGLAGSNEQFF. The DNA for the CDR3 is TGTGCCAGTGTGGCGGGACTAGCGGGCAGCAATGAGCAGTTCTTC.

This rearrangement joins TRBV5-5 to TRBJ2-2, with D possibly matching TRBD2 (5 bases). Germline V gives CDR1 SGHKS, CDR2 YYEKEE (reference sequence). Deletions cut 4 bases from V and 6 bases from J, with 13 bases between. The CDR3 consists of 14 residues. The CDR3 protein is CASSPGNWAGELFF. CDR3 bases: TGTGCCAGCAGCCCGGGGAATTGGGCCGGGGAGCTGTTTTTT.

J is TRBJ1-5 and V is TRBV12-3 or TRBV12-4; D ambiguous. The V gene lost 2 bases and the J gene lost 5 bases, with 7 bases spanning the gap. The CDR3 has 13 residues. As DNA, the CDR3 is TGTGCCAGCAGTTTAACATCTTATCAGCCCCAGCATTTT. Translated: CASSLTSYQPQHF.

The V and J genes are TRBV19 and TRBJ1-4; TRBD1 might be the D (5 bases). The CDR3 spans 14 residues. V lost 6 bases and J lost 5, with 13 bases in between. Germline CDR1 LNHDA, CDR2 SQIVND (reference sequence). As DNA, the CDR3 is TGTGCCAGTAGAAACCCCGGGGGAAATGAAAAACTGTTTTTT. Translated, it gives CASRNPGGNEKLFF.

V and J are TRBV3-1 (or the pseudogene TRBV3-2) and TRBJ2-7; 11 bases are a match to TRBD2. With V trimmed by 4 bases and J by 6 bases, 11 bases remained unmatched. CDR1 LGHDT and CDR2 YNNKEL come from the germline V gene (reference sequence). This CDR3 comprises 16 residues. The CDR3 coding sequence is TGTGCCAGCAGCCCTACCCCGCTAGCGGGAGGAATCGAGCAGTACTTC. This gives the protein CASSPTPLAGGIEQYF.

This rearrangement joins TRBV20-1 to TRBJ2-3; 11 nucleotides line up with TRBD2. The V and J ends lost 3 bases and 1 base, in that order; junction bases with no gene match: 3. The CDR3 covers 15 residues. Germline V gene sequence: CDR1 DFQATT, CDR2 SNEGSKA (reference sequence). CDR3 sequence reads: CSASQGLAGTDTQYF. The DNA of the CDR3 is TGCAGTGCTAGTCAGGGACTAGCGGGCACAGATACGCAGTATTTT.

The chain couples TRBV7-3 to TRBJ2-7; D might be TRBD2 (7 bases). The CDR3 has 15 residues. Trimming stripped 5 bases from V and 0 bases from J, with 14 bases between. Per germline, CDR1 SGHTA and CDR2 FQGTGA. The CDR3 sequence: CASSPGGGSSYEQYF. The CDR3 DNA reads as TGTGCCAGCAGCCCGGGGGGCGGGTCCTCCTACGAGCAGTACTTC.

This chain joins TRBV7-2 and TRBJ2-1; TRBD2 might be the D (6 bases). The CDR3 totals 15 residues. Germline CDR1 and CDR2: SGHTA and FQGNSA. The V end was cut by 3 bases, the J end by 9 bases, with 18 bases between. This chain's CDR3 is CASSFGLLSPSEQFF. CDR3 nucleotides: TGTGCCAGCAGCTTCGGACTATTGAGTCCCAGTGAGCAGTTCTTC.

The V call is TRBV4-1, the J call TRBJ2-7; TRBD2 matches at 7 bases. This CDR3 contains 15 residues. Germline lookup yields CDR1 MGHRA and CDR2 YSYEKL. The J segment lost 1 base and the V segment lost 6 bases, leaving 9 bases of the junction unmatched. In DNA form, the CDR3 reads TGCGCCAGCAGACTCCTAAAGCGGGAATCCTACGAGCAGTACTTC. This gives the protein CASRLLKRESYEQYF.

The rearrangement links TRBV19 to TRBJ1-2, with D possibly being TRBD1 (6 bases). Trimming removed 3 bases from V and 8 bases from J, with 16 bases in between. This CDR3 region has 14 residues. Germline CDR1 reads LNHDA; CDR2 reads SQIVND (reference sequence). The CDR3 is CASSIDRSSGGYTF. CDR3 coding DNA: TGTGCCAGTAGTATCGACAGGTCTTCGGGGGGCTACACCTTC.

The chain recombines TRBV30 with TRBJ2-5, with 10 positions matching TRBD1. Germline V gives CDR1 GTSNPN, CDR2 SVGIG (reference sequence). The CDR3 length is 16 residues. V dropped 0 bases and J dropped 4; count of bases not matched to a gene: 8. CDR3 sequence: CAWSVRETGGRETQYF. The CDR3 coding sequence is TGTGCCTGGAGTGTACGAGAGACAGGGGGCCGAGAGACCCAGTACTTC.

The V call is TRBV28, the J call TRBJ2-7; 11 nucleotides agree with TRBD1. This CDR3 comprises 16 residues. Germline loops: CDR1 MDHEN, CDR2 SYDVKM. J gave up 1 base and V 5 bases, and 7 bases lay outside the gene matches. CDR3 nucleotides: TGTGCCAGCAGTCCAAACGGACAGGGGGCATCCTACGAGCAGTACTTC. This sequence encodes CASSPNGQGASYEQYF.

The V and J genes are TRBV5-1 and TRBJ2-1; the match to TRBD2 covers 9 bases. The V segment lost 2 bases and the J segment 7 bases; nucleotides outside the gene matches: 10. The CDR3 has 16 residues. CDR1 and CDR2 (germline): SGHRS, YFSETQ. CDR3 nucleotides: TGCGCCAGCAGCTTTCTTGGGGTAGCGGGAGCAAATGAGCAGTTCTTC. It specifies CASSFLGVAGANEQFF.

This clone showed up just a few times. This chain links TRBV30 with TRBJ2-7; the D gene is possibly TRBD2 (5 bases). The germline gives CDR1 GTSNPN, CDR2 SVGIG (reference sequence). The CDR3 loop spans 11 amino acids. The V and J ends lost 2 bases and 4 bases respectively, with 6 bases between them. CDR3 DNA: TGTGCCTGGAGTACTAGGTACGAGCAGTACTTC. Translating it yields CAWSTRYEQYF.

V and J are TRBV28 and TRBJ2-1, with a tentative D call TRBD1 (6 bases). CDR3 size: 13 residues. V lost 7 bases, J lost 7 bases, and 14 bases lay in between. Germline V CDR1 and CDR2: MDHEN, SYDVKM. CDR3 in amino acids: CASINPGVNEQFF. The CDR3 DNA reads as TGTGCCAGCATAAACCCAGGGGTAAATGAGCAGTTCTTC. The whole variable domain, remainder taken from reference TRBV28 and TRBJ2-1, is DVKVTQSSRYLVKRTGEKVFLECVQDMDHENMFWYRQDPGLGLRLIYFSYDVKMKEKGDIPEGYSVSREKKERFSLILESASTNQTSMYLCASINPGVNEQFFGPGTRLTVL.

This clone was picked up one time. The chain links TRBV21-1 to TRBJ1-5; the DNA was not compared with TRBD1, the D call given in the table. TRBV21-1 corresponds to a pseudogene. CDR3 length equals 16 residues. The CDR3 reads CASSKGAENSNQPQHF. For the CDR3, the DNA is TGTGCCAGCAGCAAAGGGGCAGAAAATAGCAATCAGCCCCAGCATTTT.